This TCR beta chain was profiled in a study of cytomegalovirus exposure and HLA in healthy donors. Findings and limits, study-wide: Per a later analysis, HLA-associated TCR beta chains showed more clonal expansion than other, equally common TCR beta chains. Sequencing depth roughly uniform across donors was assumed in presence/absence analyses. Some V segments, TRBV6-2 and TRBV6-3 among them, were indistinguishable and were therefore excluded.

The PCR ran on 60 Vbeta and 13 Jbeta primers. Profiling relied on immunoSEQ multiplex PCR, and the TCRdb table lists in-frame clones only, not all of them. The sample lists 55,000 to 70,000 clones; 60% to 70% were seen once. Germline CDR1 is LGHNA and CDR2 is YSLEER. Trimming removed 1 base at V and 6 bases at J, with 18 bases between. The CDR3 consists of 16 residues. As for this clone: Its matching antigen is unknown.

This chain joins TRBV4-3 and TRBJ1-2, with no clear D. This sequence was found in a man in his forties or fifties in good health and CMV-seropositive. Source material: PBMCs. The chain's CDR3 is CASSQGDPTVPDGYTF. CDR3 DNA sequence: TGCGCCAGCAGCCAAGGTGACCCAACAGTTCCCGATGGCTACACCTTC.